The 2 T cell receptor beta chains presented below share a single source sample, sequenced in a study of response to subunit inactivated influenza vaccine. TCRdb re-derived calls from the RT-PCR reads in MiXCR, one entry per CDR3 protein. The sample lists about 520,000 distinct CDR3 sequences, less than 7.5% occurring once. The material sequenced was PBMCs from blood, taken around 25 months after vaccination. All receptors derive from a man aged 45 to 70 who received an inactivated influenza vaccine.

This chain connects TRBV4-3 to TRBJ2-3, with unresolved D. Trimming cost V 1 base and J 2 bases, with 10 bases left between them. The CDR3 covers 15 residues. Germline-derived CDR1 and CDR2 are LGHNA and YSLEER. CDR3 amino acids: CASSQGARYTDTQYF. The CDR3 nucleotides read TGCGCCAGCAGCCAAGGGGCTAGATACACAGATACGCAGTATTTT.

The chain uses TRBV7-2 and TRBJ2-5; 7 bases match TRBD1. Per the germline V gene, CDR1 is SGHTA and CDR2 is FQGNSA. CDR3 size: 13 residues. V shed 5 bases and J 10 bases; nucleotides not matched to a gene: 10. The CDR3 region has the DNA TGTGCCAGCAGCCCCGGGACAGCTCCATACCAGTACTTC. The encoded protein is CASSPGTAPYQYF.